This T cell receptor (beta chain) was observed in a study of preoperative IRX-2 immunotherapy in early breast cancer. Treatment meaning: preoperative locoregional IRX-2 cytokine immunotherapy. Patients received preoperative, locoregional IRX-2 cytokine immunotherapy in a phase Ib study. The V gene end was trimmed by 7 bases and the J gene end by 6 bases; junction bases not matched to a gene: 9. The CDR3 consists of 15 residues. Germline V gives CDR1 MNHGY, CDR2 SAAAGT. Sequencing used immunoSEQ multiplex PCR; TCRdb keeps in-frame clones, though not all of them. The repertoire has 25,000 to 35,000 clones, 70% to 85% of them found once; the top ten carry approximately 3%. The table lists this clone with a few counts.

The sequence was collected from a human donor with breast cancer. This chain uses TRBV6-8 with TRBJ1-6; 7 nucleotides agree with TRBD1. The sample here was taken from a patient treated with IRX-2 immunotherapy. CDR3 sequence (DNA): TGTGCCAGCACTGGCGTACAGGGGTTTAATTCACCCCTCCACTTT. This translates into CASTGVQGFNSPLHF.